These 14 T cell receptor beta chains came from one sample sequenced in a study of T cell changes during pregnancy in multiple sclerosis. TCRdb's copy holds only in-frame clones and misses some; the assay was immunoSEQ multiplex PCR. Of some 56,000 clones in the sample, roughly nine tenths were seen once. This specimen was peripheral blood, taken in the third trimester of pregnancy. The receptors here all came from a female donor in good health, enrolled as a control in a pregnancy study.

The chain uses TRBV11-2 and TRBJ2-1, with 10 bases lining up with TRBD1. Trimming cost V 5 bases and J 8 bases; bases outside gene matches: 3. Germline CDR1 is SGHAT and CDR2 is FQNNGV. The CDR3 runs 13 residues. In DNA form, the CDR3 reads TGTGCCAGCAGCCGGGACAGGGGCGATGAGCAGTTCTTC. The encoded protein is CASSRDRGDEQFF.

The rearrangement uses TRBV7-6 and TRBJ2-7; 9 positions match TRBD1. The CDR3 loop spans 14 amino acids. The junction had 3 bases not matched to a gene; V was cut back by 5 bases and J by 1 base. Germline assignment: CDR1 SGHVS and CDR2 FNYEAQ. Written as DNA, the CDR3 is TGTGCCAGCAGCCTGGACAGGGGATCCTACGAGCAGTACTTC. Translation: CASSLDRGSYEQYF.

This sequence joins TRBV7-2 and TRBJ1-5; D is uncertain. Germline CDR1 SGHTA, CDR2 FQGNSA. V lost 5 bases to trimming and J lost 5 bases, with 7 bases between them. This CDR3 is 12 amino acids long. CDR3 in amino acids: CASSPRDQPQHF. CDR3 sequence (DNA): TGTGCCAGCAGCCCGAGAGATCAGCCCCAGCATTTT.

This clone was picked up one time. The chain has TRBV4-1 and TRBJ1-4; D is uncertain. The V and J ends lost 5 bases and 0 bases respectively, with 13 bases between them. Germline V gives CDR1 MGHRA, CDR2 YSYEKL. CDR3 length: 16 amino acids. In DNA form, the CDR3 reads TGCGCCAGCAGCATACGGGAGTCTGCAACTAATGAAAAACTGTTTTTT. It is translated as CASSIRESATNEKLFF.

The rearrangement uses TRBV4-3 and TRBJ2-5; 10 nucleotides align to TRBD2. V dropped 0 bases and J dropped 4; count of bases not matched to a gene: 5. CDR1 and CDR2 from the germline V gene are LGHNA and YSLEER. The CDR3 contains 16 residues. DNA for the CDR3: TGCGCCAGCAGCCAAGAAGCGGGGGGGGGTGCAGAGACCCAGTACTTC. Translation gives CASSQEAGGGAETQYF.

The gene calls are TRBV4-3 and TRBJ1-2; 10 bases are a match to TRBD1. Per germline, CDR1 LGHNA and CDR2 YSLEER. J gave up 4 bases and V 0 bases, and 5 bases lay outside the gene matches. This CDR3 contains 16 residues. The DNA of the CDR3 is TGCGCCAGCAGCCAAGAACCGACAGGGGGCGGCTATGGCTACACCTTC. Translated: CASSQEPTGGGYGYTF.

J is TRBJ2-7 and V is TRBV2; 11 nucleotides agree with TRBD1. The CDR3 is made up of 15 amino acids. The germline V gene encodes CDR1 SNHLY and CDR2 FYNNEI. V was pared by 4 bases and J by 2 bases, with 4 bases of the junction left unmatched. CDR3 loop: CASSAVGQGAYEQYF. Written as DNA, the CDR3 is TGTGCCAGCAGTGCAGTGGGACAGGGGGCCTACGAGCAGTACTTC.

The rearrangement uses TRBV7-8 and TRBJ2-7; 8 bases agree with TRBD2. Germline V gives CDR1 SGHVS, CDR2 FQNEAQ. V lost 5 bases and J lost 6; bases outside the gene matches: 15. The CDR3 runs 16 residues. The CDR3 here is CASSLLPGLVPSEQYF. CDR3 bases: TGTGCCAGCAGCCTTCTACCGGGACTAGTCCCTAGCGAGCAGTACTTC.

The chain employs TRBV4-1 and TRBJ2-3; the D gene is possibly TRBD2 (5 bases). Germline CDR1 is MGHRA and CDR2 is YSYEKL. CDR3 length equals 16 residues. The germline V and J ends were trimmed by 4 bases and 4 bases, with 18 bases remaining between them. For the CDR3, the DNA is TGCGCCAGCAGCCCCGTGGAGCTCTCGGGATCAGATACGCAGTATTTT. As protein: CASSPVELSGSDTQYF.

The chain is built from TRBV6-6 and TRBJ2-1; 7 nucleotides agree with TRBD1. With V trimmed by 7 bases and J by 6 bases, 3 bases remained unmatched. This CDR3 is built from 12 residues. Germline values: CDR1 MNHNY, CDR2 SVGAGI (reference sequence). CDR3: CASKDRANEQFF. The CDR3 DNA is TGTGCCAGCAAAGACAGGGCCAATGAGCAGTTCTTC.

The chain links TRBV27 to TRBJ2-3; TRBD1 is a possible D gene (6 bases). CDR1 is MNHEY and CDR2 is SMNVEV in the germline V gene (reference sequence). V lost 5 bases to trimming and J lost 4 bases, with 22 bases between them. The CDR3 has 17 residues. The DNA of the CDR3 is TGTGCCAGCAGTAAAGGGTTGGGGGCGATCTCCCCAGATACGCAGTATTTT. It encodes CASSKGLGAISPDTQYF.

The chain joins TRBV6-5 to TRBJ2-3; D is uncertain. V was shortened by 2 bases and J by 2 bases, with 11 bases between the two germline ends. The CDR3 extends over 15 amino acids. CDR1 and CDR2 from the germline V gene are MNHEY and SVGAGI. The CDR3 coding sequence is TGTGCCAGCAGTTACGGCGGTCTCTACACAGATACGCAGTATTTT. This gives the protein CASSYGGLYTDTQYF.

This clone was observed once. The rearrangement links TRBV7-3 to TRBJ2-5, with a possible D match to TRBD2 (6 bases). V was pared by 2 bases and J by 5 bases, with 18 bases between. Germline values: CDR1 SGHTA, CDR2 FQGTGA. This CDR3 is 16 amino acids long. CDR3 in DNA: TGTGCCAGCAGCTTACAACTAGCCTCAGGGACGGAGACCCAGTACTTC. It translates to CASSLQLASGTETQYF.

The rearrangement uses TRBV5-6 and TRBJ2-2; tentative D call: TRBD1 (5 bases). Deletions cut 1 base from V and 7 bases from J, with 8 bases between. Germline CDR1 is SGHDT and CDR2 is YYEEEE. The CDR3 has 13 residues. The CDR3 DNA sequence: TGTGCCAGCAGCTTGCAGGGATACGGGGAGCTGTTTTTT. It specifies CASSLQGYGELFF.